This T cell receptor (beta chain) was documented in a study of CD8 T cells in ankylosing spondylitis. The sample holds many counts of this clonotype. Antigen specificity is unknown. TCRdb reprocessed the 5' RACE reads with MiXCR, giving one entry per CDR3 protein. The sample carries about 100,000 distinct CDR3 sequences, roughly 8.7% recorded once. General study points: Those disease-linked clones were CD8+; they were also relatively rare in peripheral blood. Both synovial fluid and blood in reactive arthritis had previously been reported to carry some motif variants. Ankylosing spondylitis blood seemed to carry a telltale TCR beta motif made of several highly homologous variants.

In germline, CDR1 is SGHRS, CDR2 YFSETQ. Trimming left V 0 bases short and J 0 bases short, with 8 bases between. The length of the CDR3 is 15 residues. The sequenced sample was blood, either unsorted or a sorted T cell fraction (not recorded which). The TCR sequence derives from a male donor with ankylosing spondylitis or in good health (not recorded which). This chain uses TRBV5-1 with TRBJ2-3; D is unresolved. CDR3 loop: CASSLVAGSTDTQYF. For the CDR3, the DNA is TGCGCCAGCAGCTTGGTGGCAGGTAGCACAGATACGCAGTATTTT.